This record concerns one T cell receptor beta chain sequence. A single count supports this clone. Its target antigen remains unknown. No per-base quality is available; no much larger clone lies one base away. TCRbeta CDR3 regions were amplified from genomic DNA using the immunoSEQ Assay, a bias-controlled multiplex PCR. On the authors' methods: Within the assay, amplification of reference gene primers was used to estimate how many nucleated cells each sample contained. Sequence reads were collapsed and filtered to measure the absolute abundance of every unique TCRbeta CDR3 rearrangement. For each sample, productive Simpson clonality was calculated as the square root of Simpson's diversity index over productive rearrangements. Here the immuneACCESS table is served through TCRdb, limited to in-frame sequences with V and J called. Missing clones are a known gap in these copies; in checked studies unresolved V genes cover under half, and the rest lacks a known reason. That table gives V, J and clone size, and the DNA gave D and trimming. The sample table holds about 72,000 clones, of which approximately 90% were seen once. The top ten clones comprise roughly a tenth of the sample.

The source of the sample is a study of blood T cell repertoires in COVID-19 (dated by TCRdb to about 2020). In terms of the full investigation: Collaborator samples came from the United States, Italy and Spain and covered acute and convalescent phases of COVID-19. The prospective study material was composed of cDNA or gDNA derived from T cells, B-cell-depleted T cells, or PBMCs. The dataset comprised deeply sampled blood TCRbeta repertoires from subjects exposed to, actively infected with, or recovered from COVID-19. The repertoires were made available in a free public database intended to serve as a resource for research on the immune response to SARS-CoV-2. The samples were drawn from two sources: the first 160 participants of the ongoing ImmuneRACE study, and 1,200 or so subjects contributed by 6 global collaborators. A de-identified subject ID, COVID-19 status, age in years and sex were almost always included in the sample metadata. HLA class I and class II types, where available, came from metadata supplied by the sample provider rather than from assay-based typing. Results and caveats for the whole study, not just this receptor: The amount of clinical and demographic metadata varied by source and participant and was provided uncurated.

Whole blood was collected in K2EDTA tubes by collaborating institutions according to the institutions' own protocols. Collaborator samples were shipped for TCRbeta analysis as frozen whole blood, isolated PBMCs, or DNA extracted from either sample type. The CDR3 numbers 18 residues from cysteine through phenylalanine. Only the CDR3 DNA is retained, 54 bases long and in frame from the first base. CDR1 MNHNS and CDR2 SASEGT are derived from the germline V gene. Trimming takes 4 bases from V and 0 bases from J, and the germline ends sit 19 bases apart. Sample: peripheral blood. This TCR was recovered from a man between 65 and 85 years old with active or convalescent COVID-19. This sequence uses TRBV6-1 and TRBJ1-3; no D gene can be assigned with confidence. The nucleotides read TGTGCCAGCAGTGGCGGGATTGGCGGATGGGCCTCTGGAAACACCATATATTTT. Its protein product is CASSGGIGGWASGNTIYF.